Shown below are 9 T cell receptor beta chains from a single sample sequenced in a study of T cells in Graves' hyperthyroidism and ophthalmopathy. Amplification of TCR beta CDR3 regions used RNA as the template. Using the HTBI primer set, a first-round RT-PCR was run on the TCR CDR3. One entry per CDR3 protein, called by TCRdb with MiXCR from the multiplex PCR reads. The sample includes around 250,000 distinct CDR3 sequences, just over 14% of them seen just once. Sequencing input: blood. All receptors derive from a woman between 35 and 50 years old with Graves' hyperthyroidism that later progressed to Graves' ophthalmopathy.

This clonotype has a count of ten or more. As DNA, the CDR3 is TGTGCCATCAGTGAGCGCAGGGAGGATGAGCAGTTCTTC. It encodes CAISERREDEQFF. The chain couples TRBV10-3 to TRBJ2-1; D might be TRBD2 (6 bases). The CDR3 is 13 residues long. CDR1 and CDR2 (germline): ENHRY, SYGVKD. Trimming stripped 2 bases from V and 8 bases from J, with 10 bases between.

The sample holds many counts of this clonotype. The J gene is TRBJ1-5, the V gene TRBV28; D is unresolved. This CDR3 region has 12 residues. Germline V CDR1 and CDR2: MDHEN, SYDVKM. V was cut by 6 bases and J by 0 bases, with 3 bases left in between. DNA of the CDR3: TGTGCCAGCAGCGTTAGCAATCAGCCCCAGCATTTT. It yields the protein CASSVSNQPQHF.

This clonotype was counted many times. V and J are TRBV24-1 and TRBJ2-7, with D hard to call. V dropped 1 base and J dropped 7 bases, with 4 bases sitting between them. The CDR3 length is 11 residues. CDR1 and CDR2 (germline): KGHDR, SFDVKD. The CDR3 region has the DNA TGTGCCACCAGTGATTTCCGGGAGCAGTACTTC. Its protein is CATSDFREQYF.

The chain employs TRBV29-1 and TRBJ2-2, with 13 nucleotides matching TRBD2. The CDR3 runs 16 residues. CDR1 is SQVTM, CDR2 ANQGSEA, per germline. J lost 4 bases, V lost 7 bases, and 9 bases had no gene match. CDR3: CSAGLAGVGGTGELFF. The DNA of the CDR3 is TGCAGCGCCGGACTAGCGGGAGTAGGTGGCACCGGGGAGCTGTTTTTT.

The chain has TRBV5-6 and TRBJ2-3; 10 bases line up with TRBD2. With 2 bases clipped from V and 4 bases from J, the junction kept 7 bases outside the gene matches. CDR3 size: 16 residues. Germline V gene lookup returns CDR1 SGHDT and CDR2 YYEEEE. The CDR3, as DNA: TGTGCCAGCAGCTTTAAGGCTAGCGGGAGTCCAGATACGCAGTATTTT. Translated: CASSFKASGSPDTQYF.

This clonotype has only a few counts. This chain connects TRBV19 to TRBJ2-6, with D tentatively TRBD1 or TRBD2 (5 bases each). This CDR3 has 18 residues. Trimming cost V 0 bases and J 1 base, with 13 bases left between them. Per the germline V gene, CDR1 is LNHDA and CDR2 is SQIVND (reference sequence). CDR3 sequence reads: CASSIEGDGISGANVLTF. CDR3 in DNA: TGTGCCAGTAGTATAGAGGGGGACGGGATTTCTGGGGCCAACGTCCTGACTTTC.

This clonotype has ten or more counts. The chain links TRBV29-1 to TRBJ2-1; TRBD2 matches 8 bases. There are 15 residues in the CDR3. J gave up 6 bases and V 7 bases, and 14 bases lay outside the gene matches. In germline, CDR1 is SQVTM, CDR2 ANQGSEA. CDR3 protein: CSAALLAEETNEQFF. The CDR3 DNA reads as TGCAGCGCCGCGTTACTAGCGGAAGAGACCAATGAGCAGTTCTTC.

With regard to this clonotype: It may be a read error: a sequence one base away is much more abundant. This chain joins TRBV3-1 and TRBJ1-1; D possibly corresponds to TRBD1 (6 bases). The CDR3 has 15 residues. Between the trimmed V and J ends, which lost 4 bases and 4 bases, there was a span of 16 bases. Germline CDR1 LGHDT, CDR2 YNNKEL (reference sequence). CDR3 region: CASSRAPTGLTEAFF. In nucleotides, the CDR3 is TGTGCCAGCAGCCGAGCTCCAACAGGGCTCACTGAAGCTTTCTTT.

This clonotype was seen many times. The J gene is TRBJ1-6, the V gene TRBV5-1; D is possibly TRBD1 (5 bases). V lost 0 bases to trimming and J lost 7 bases, with 14 bases between them. This CDR3 comprises 16 residues. Germline loops: CDR1 SGHRS, CDR2 YFSETQ. The CDR3 sequence: CASSLVAGTSNSPLHF. The CDR3 DNA sequence: TGCGCCAGCAGCTTGGTGGCCGGGACTTCGAATTCACCCCTCCACTTT.